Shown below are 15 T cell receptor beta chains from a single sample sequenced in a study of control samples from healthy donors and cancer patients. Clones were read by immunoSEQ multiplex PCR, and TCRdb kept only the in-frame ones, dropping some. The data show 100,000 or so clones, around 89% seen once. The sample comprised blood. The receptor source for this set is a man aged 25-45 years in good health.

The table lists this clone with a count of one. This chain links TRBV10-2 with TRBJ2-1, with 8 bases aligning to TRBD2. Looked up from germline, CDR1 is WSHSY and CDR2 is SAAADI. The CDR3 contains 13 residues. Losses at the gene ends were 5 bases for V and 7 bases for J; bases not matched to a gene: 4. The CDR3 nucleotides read TGCGCCAGCAGTCGTAGCGGGATTAATGAGCAGTTCTTC. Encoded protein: CASSRSGINEQFF.

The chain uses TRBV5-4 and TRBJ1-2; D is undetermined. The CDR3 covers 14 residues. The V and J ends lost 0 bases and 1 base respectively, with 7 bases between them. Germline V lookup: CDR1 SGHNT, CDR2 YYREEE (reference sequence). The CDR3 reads CASSLDRLNYGYTF. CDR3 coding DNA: TGTGCCAGCAGCTTGGACCGTCTTAACTATGGCTACACCTTC.

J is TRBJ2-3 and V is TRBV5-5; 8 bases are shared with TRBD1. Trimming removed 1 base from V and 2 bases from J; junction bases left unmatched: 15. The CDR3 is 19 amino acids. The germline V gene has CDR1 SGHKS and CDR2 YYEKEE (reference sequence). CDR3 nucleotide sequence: TGTGCCAGCAGCTTGTTTGGTGTTTCCGGGACAGGACACACAGATACGCAGTATTTT. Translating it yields CASSLFGVSGTGHTDTQYF.

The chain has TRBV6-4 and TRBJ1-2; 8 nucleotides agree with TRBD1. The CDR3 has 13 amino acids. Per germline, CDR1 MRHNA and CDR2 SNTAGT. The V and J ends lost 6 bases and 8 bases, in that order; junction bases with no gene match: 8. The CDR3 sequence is CASRAGGTGGYTF. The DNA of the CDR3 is TGTGCCAGCAGGGCGGGCGGGACAGGCGGCTACACCTTC.

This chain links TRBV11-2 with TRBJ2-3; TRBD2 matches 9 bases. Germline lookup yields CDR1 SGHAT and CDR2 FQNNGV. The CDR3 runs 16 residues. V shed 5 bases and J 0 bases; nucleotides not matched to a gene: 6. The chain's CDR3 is CASSPIAGVSTDTQYF. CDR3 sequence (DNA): TGTGCCAGCAGCCCAATAGCGGGAGTCAGCACAGATACGCAGTATTTT.

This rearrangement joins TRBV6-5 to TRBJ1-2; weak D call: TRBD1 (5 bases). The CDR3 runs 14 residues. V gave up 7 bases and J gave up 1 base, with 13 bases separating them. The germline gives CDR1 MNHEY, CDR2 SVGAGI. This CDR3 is CASTRGRDNYGYTF. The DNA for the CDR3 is TGTGCCAGCACACGGGGCAGAGATAACTATGGCTACACCTTC.

The CDR3 region is CASSYSGGSYGYTF. DNA for the CDR3: TGTGCCAGCAGTTACTCCGGCGGGTCCTATGGCTACACCTTC. The rearrangement links TRBV6-5 to TRBJ1-2; the D is unclear. The CDR3 runs 14 residues. CDR1 and CDR2 (germline): MNHEY, SVGAGI. Deletions cut 0 bases from V and 4 bases from J, with 9 bases between.

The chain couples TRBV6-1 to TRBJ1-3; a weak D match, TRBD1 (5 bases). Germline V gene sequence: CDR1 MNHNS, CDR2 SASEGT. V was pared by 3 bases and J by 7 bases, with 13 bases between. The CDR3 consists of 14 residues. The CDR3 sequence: CASSDGTSDNTIYF. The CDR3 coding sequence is TGTGCCAGCAGTGACGGGACGAGTGACAACACCATATATTTT.

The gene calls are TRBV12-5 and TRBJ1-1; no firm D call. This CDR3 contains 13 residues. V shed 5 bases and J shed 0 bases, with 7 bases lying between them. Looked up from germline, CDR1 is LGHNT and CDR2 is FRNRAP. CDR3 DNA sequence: TGTGCTAGTGGTGGGAGTATGAACACTGAAGCTTTCTTT. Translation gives CASGGSMNTEAFF.

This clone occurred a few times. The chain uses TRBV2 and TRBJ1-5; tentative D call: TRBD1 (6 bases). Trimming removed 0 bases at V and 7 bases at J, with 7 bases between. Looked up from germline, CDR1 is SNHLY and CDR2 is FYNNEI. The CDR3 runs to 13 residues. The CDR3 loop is CASSEAGGQPQHF. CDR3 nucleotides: TGTGCCAGCAGTGAAGCAGGGGGGCAGCCCCAGCATTTT. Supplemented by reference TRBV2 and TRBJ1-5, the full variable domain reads EPEVTQTPSHQVTQMGQEVILRCVPISNHLYFYWYRQILGQKVEFLVSFYNNEISEKSEIFDDQFSVERPDGSNFTLKIRSTKLEDSAMYFCASSEAGGQPQHFGDGTRLSIL.

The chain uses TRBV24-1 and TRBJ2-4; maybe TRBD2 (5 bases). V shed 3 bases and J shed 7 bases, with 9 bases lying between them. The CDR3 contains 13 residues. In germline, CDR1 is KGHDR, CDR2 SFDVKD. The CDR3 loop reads CATSDPGLNIQYF. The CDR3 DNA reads TGTGCCACCAGTGATCCGGGGTTGAACATTCAGTACTTC.

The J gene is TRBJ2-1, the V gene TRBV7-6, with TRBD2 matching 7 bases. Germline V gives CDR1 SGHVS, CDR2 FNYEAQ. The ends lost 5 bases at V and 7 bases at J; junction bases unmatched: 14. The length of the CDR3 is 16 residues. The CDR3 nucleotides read TGTGCCAGCAGCGACCCCCTCAGCGGGGTGGGGAATGAGCAGTTCTTC. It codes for CASSDPLSGVGNEQFF.

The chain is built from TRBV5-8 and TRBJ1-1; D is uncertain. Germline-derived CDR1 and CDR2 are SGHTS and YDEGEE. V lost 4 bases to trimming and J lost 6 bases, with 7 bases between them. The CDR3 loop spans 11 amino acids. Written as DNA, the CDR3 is TGTGCCAGCAGCCGGTCCGCTGAAGCTTTCTTT. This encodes CASSRSAEAFF.

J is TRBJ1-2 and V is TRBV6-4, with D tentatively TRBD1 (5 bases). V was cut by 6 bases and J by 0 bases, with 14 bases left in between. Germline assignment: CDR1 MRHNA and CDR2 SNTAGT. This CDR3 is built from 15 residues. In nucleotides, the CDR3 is TGTGCCAGCAGGGGCGGGGACGGGACTAACTATGGCTACACCTTC. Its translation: CASRGGDGTNYGYTF.

The CDR3 DNA reads as TGCAGCGTCCTACCGGGACAGGGGGCGAACACCGGGGAGCTGTTTTTT. Residues: CSVLPGQGANTGELFF. The chain combines TRBV29-1 with TRBJ2-2; TRBD1 aligns across 11 bases. Germline V gene sequence: CDR1 SQVTM, CDR2 ANQGSEA. Trimming at V came to 6 bases and at J to 0 bases, leaving 6 bases not matched to a gene. The CDR3 is 16 residues long.